This T cell receptor (beta chain) was obtained from a study of T-cell memory formation after mild COVID-19. Study-level information: Across donors, TCR clusters were largely donor specific.

Study-wide results and limits: Clones contracting across day 15 to 85 had a balanced CD4/CD8 profile; later expanding clones leaned CD4+. Among CD4+ contracting clones, most were CM and EM, and CD8+ ones EMRA. Within pre-infection memory, some responding clones were found, suggesting cross-reactive memory joined.

TCRdb re-called the 5' RACE reads through MiXCR, storing one row per CDR3 protein. Of 30,000 to 35,000 distinct CDR3 sequences listed, 7% to 8% are singletons. As to this clonotype: Its antigen is unknown. One base away lies a much larger clone, so this may be a sequencing read error.

The V end was cut by 4 bases, the J end by 7 bases, with 17 bases between. This CDR3 is 15 amino acids long. Germline CDR1 reads LNHNV; CDR2 reads YYDKDF (reference sequence). The source of this sequence is a man aged 18 to 29 who had mild COVID-19 (a few samples of this study predate the infection). Cell type and time point are not known. The sample comprised PBMCs or a T cell subset sorted from them (not recorded which). The V and J genes are TRBV15 and TRBJ1-5; D may be TRBD1 (5 bases). As DNA, the CDR3 is TGTGCCACCAGCATAGATGGGGCAGGGCCCCAGCCCCAGCATTTT. The encoded protein is CATSIDGAGPQPQHF.